Listed here are 17 T cell receptor beta chains from one sample, sequenced in a study of control samples from healthy donors and cancer patients. Using immunoSEQ multiplex PCR, the repertoire was profiled, and TCRdb retains in-frame clones only, with some absent. The data contain about 77,000 clones, approximately 92% of them seen just once; the ten biggest clones take up 5.8%. Specimen: blood. The source of these receptors is a woman aged 55-70 years in good health.

The chain uses TRBV5-1 and TRBJ2-5; the match to TRBD1 covers 9 bases. The CDR3 is made up of 15 amino acids. Germline CDR1 is SGHRS and CDR2 is YFSETQ. V shed 3 bases and J 4 bases; nucleotides not matched to a gene: 7. The CDR3 DNA reads TGCGCCAGCAGCTCTACGGGACAGGGTTCAGAGACCCAGTACTTC. This encodes CASSSTGQGSETQYF.

Only one count was recorded for this clone. The CDR3 is CASSGLSTEAFF. The CDR3, as DNA: TGTGCCAGCAGCGGGCTGAGCACTGAAGCTTTCTTT. V usage is TRBV6-5 and J usage is TRBJ1-1; no clear D. The ends were cut back, 6 bases at V and 4 bases at J, with 9 bases in the middle. This CDR3 is built from 12 residues. Germline assignment: CDR1 MNHEY and CDR2 SVGAGI.

The chain links TRBV5-1 to TRBJ2-2; TRBD1 aligns across 10 bases. Germline loops: CDR1 SGHRS, CDR2 YFSETQ. The junction had 2 bases not matched to a gene; V was cut back by 4 bases and J by 5 bases. The CDR3 runs to 14 residues. CDR3 in amino acids: CASSPGQGTGELFF. The CDR3 DNA is TGCGCCAGCAGCCCGGGACAGGGGACCGGGGAGCTGTTTTTT.

The gene calls are TRBV10-1 and TRBJ2-6, with 9 bases lining up with TRBD1. Germline trimming cut 4 bases from V and 0 bases from J; bases unmatched to any gene: 7. The CDR3 length is 18 residues. Looked up from germline, CDR1 is WNHNN and CDR2 is SYGVQD (reference sequence). CDR3: CASSAGGQGRSGANVLTF. The CDR3 DNA is TGCGCCAGCAGTGCGGGGGGACAGGGCCGCTCTGGGGCCAACGTCCTGACTTTC.

This chain links TRBV3-1 (or the pseudogene TRBV3-2) with TRBJ1-2; the D gene is possibly TRBD1 (6 bases). V was trimmed by 2 bases and J by 4 bases, leaving 8 bases between them. This CDR3 spans 13 amino acids. Germline CDR1 LGHDT, CDR2 YNNKEL (reference sequence). In nucleotides, the CDR3 is TGTGCCAGCAGCCAACGGGGGCTCTATGGCTACACCTTC. It translates to CASSQRGLYGYTF.

The chain recombines TRBV2 with TRBJ1-3, with unresolved D. Per germline, CDR1 SNHLY and CDR2 FYNNEI. The V end lost 3 bases, the J end lost 0 bases, and 6 bases lay between the germline ends. The CDR3 is 14 residues long. The CDR3 here is CASSDSNSGNTIYF. CDR3 nucleotide sequence: TGTGCCAGCAGTGATAGCAACTCTGGAAACACCATATATTTT. The variable domain in full, with the rest retrieved from reference TRBV2 and TRBJ1-3, is EPEVTQTPSHQVTQMGQEVILRCVPISNHLYFYWYRQILGQKVEFLVSFYNNEISEKSEIFDDQFSVERPDGSNFTLKIRSTKLEDSAMYFCASSDSNSGNTIYFGEGSWLTVV.

A remark on this clone: One end of the junction does not line up with germline, which may come from a read error. The rearrangement uses TRBV11-2 and TRBJ2-3; 8 nucleotides agree with TRBD1. Germline loops: CDR1 SGHAT, CDR2 FQNNGV. This CDR3 has 16 amino acids. CDR3 amino acids: CASSSFGAGGTNTQYF. The CDR3 DNA reads TGTGCCAGCAGCTCCTTTGGGGCAGGGGGCACAAATACGCAGTATTTT.

The chain couples TRBV28 to TRBJ1-4; D is uncertain. CDR1 is MDHEN, CDR2 SYDVKM, per germline. This CDR3 comprises 13 residues. Deletions cut 3 bases from V and 8 bases from J, with 10 bases between. The CDR3 DNA is TGTGCCAGCAGTTTGGCCGGAGCCGAAAAACTGTTTTTT. This sequence encodes CASSLAGAEKLFF.

This clone was picked up one time. The chain has TRBV3-1 (or the pseudogene TRBV3-2) and TRBJ2-7; D gene uncertain. The V gene lost 1 base and the J gene lost 6 bases, with 7 bases spanning the gap. In germline, CDR1 is LGHDT, CDR2 YNNKEL (reference sequence). The CDR3 is 12 residues long. The CDR3 DNA reads as TGTGCCAGCAGCCAAGCCCAATCCGAGCAGTACTTC. Translation: CASSQAQSEQYF.

The rearrangement joins TRBV28 to TRBJ2-5; 9 bases are shared with TRBD2. The trim removed 7 bases at V and 4 bases at J, leaving 4 bases unmatched. The CDR3 extends over 13 amino acids. Per the germline V gene, CDR1 is MDHEN and CDR2 is SYDVKM. CDR3 sequence (DNA): TGTGCCAGCAATCTAGCGGGACGAGAGACCCAGTACTTC. Translation: CASNLAGRETQYF.

The count of this clone is one. The chain combines TRBV27 with TRBJ2-7; D may correspond to TRBD1 or TRBD2 (5 bases each). The CDR3 totals 13 residues. V lost 8 bases to trimming and J lost 2 bases, with 13 bases between them. From germline, CDR1 is MNHEY and CDR2 SMNVEV (reference sequence). In DNA, the CDR3 is TGTGCCAGCGGCTGGGGGACGACCTACGAGCAGTACTTC. This gives the protein CASGWGTTYEQYF.

This chain links TRBV5-4 with TRBJ2-7; 15 bases are shared with TRBD2. This CDR3 has 16 amino acids. Germline CDR1 SGHNT, CDR2 YYREEE (reference sequence). V lost 4 bases, J lost 4 bases, and 6 bases stayed unmatched. The CDR3 DNA is TGTGCCAGCAGCGCGGGACTAGCGGGAGGTTATTACGAGCAGTACTTC. Its protein product is CASSAGLAGGYYEQYF.

The V and J genes are TRBV28 and TRBJ2-1; possibly TRBD1 for D (6 bases). This CDR3 is 14 amino acids long. Trimming removed 5 bases at V and 0 bases at J, with 8 bases between. Per germline, CDR1 MDHEN and CDR2 SYDVKM. The CDR3 region is CASSQGSSYNEQFF. As DNA, the CDR3 is TGTGCCAGCAGTCAGGGGAGCTCCTACAATGAGCAGTTCTTC.

V and J are TRBV7-6 and TRBJ2-5, with no clear D. This CDR3 is built from 14 residues. CDR1 and CDR2 (germline): SGHVS, FNYEAQ. The ends were cut back, 4 bases at V and 6 bases at J, with 15 bases in the middle. The CDR3 spells CASSYLFQEQTQYF. The CDR3 DNA reads TGTGCCAGCAGCTACCTATTCCAGGAACAGACCCAGTACTTC. Based on the CDR3 plus reference TRBV7-6 and TRBJ2-5, the full variable domain is GAGVSQSPRYKVTKRGQDVALRCDPISGHVSLYWYRQALGQGPEFLTYFNYEAQQDKSGLPNDRFSAERPEGSISTLTIQRTEQRDSAMYRCASSYLFQEQTQYFGPGTRLLVL.

The rearrangement joins TRBV10-3 to TRBJ2-1, with a weak D call TRBD2 (5 bases). Germline V gene lookup returns CDR1 ENHRY and CDR2 SYGVKD. The V gene lost 6 bases and the J gene lost 0 bases, with 12 bases spanning the gap. CDR3 length: 15 amino acids. Here the CDR3 DNA reads TGTGCCATCAGCTCAACTGGGAGCTCCTACAATGAGCAGTTCTTC. Translating it yields CAISSTGSSYNEQFF.

The chain links TRBV28 to TRBJ1-2, with 10 bases matching TRBD1. The V gene end was trimmed by 5 bases and the J gene end by 7 bases; junction bases not matched to a gene: 7. Germline CDR1 MDHEN, CDR2 SYDVKM. The CDR3 sequence is 14 residues long. The CDR3 spells CASSPRQGAPGYTF. Here the CDR3 DNA reads TGTGCCAGCAGTCCAAGACAGGGGGCGCCTGGCTACACCTTC.

The chain uses TRBV7-3 and TRBJ2-5, with D perhaps assigned TRBD1 or TRBD2 (5 bases each). In germline, CDR1 is SGHTA, CDR2 FQGTGA. The CDR3 totals 13 residues. V was shortened by 5 bases and J by 0 bases, with 7 bases between the two germline ends. The CDR3 nucleotides read TGTGCCAGCAGCCGGGACCACCAAGAGACCCAGTACTTC. It is translated as CASSRDHQETQYF. Variable domain in full (rest from reference TRBV7-3 and TRBJ2-5): GAGVSQTPSNKVTEKGKYVELRCDPISGHTALYWYRQSLGQGPEFLIYFQGTGAADDSGLPNDRFFAVRPEGSVSTLKIQRTERGDSAVYLCASSRDHQETQYFGPGTRLLVL.